A single sample gave rise to the 2 T cell receptor beta chains below, sequenced in a study of immune cell composition in non-small cell lung cancer. This table comes from immunoSEQ multiplex PCR, and its TCRdb copy is limited to in-frame clones, with some not included. In the table there are some 2,000 clones, roughly four fifths of which are singletons. The sequencing sample was made of lung tumor tissue. These receptors were collected from a human donor with non-small cell lung cancer.

V is TRBV10-3 and J is TRBJ2-7, with TRBD1 matching 9 bases. CDR3 length: 12 residues. J was trimmed by 4 bases and V by 10 bases; bases with no gene match: 5. Germline CDR1 is ENHRY and CDR2 is SYGVKD. As DNA, the CDR3 is TGTGCCACCCGGGACAGGGAATACGAGCAGTACTTC. It yields the protein CATRDREYEQYF.

This clone was seen just once. V gene TRBV7-9 combines with J gene TRBJ2-3; 8 bases map to TRBD1. The germline CDR1 and CDR2 sequences are SEHNR and FQNEAQ (reference sequence). V dropped 5 bases and J dropped 2; count of bases not matched to a gene: 9. This CDR3 region has 16 residues. Here the CDR3 reads CASSEDRVGLTDTQYF. CDR3 bases: TGTGCCAGCAGCGAGGACAGGGTGGGTCTCACAGATACGCAGTATTTT.